This TCR beta chain comes out of a study of T cells in Graves' hyperthyroidism and ophthalmopathy. At the level of the study: Sampling of peripheral blood happened at initial diagnosis, prior to any treatment. General study points: Most expanded thyroid clonotypes above 0.001 recurred in blood.

For ophthalmopathy patients, the Clinical Activity Score was at least 3 and the NOSPECS grade at least 4; duration was under 3 months. Pregnant or lactating patients were excluded, as were those with uncontrolled infection or other autoimmune disease. Using RNA transcripts as the source, TCR beta CDR3 regions were amplified. A set of HTBI primers served as the primers for a first-round RT-PCR of the TCR CDR3. TCRdb reanalysed the multiplex PCR reads using MiXCR and keeps one entry per CDR3 protein. This table has a few hundred thousand distinct CDR3 sequences, roughly 15% appearing once. There are 17 residues in the CDR3. The germline V gene encodes CDR1 KGHSH and CDR2 LQKENI. With V trimmed by 4 bases and J by 4 bases, 10 bases remained unmatched. On this clonotype: Its matching antigen is unknown.

This receptor was identified in a woman aged 55-69 years with Graves' ophthalmopathy. The material sequenced was blood. The chain is built from TRBV18 and TRBJ2-6; 7 nucleotides agree with TRBD1. The CDR3 is CASSLTTGSPGANVLTF. DNA of the CDR3: TGTGCCAGCTCACTAACGACAGGGTCGCCCGGGGCCAACGTCCTGACTTTC.